Here is one TCR beta chain with its context. The CDR3 has 15 residues. Losses at the gene ends were 6 bases for V and 2 bases for J; bases not matched to a gene: 8. The germline V gene encodes CDR1 SGHAT and CDR2 FQDESV (reference sequence). The sample is drawn from a study of blood T cell repertoires in COVID-19. Study background: Researchers got acute and convalescent COVID-19 samples from the United States, Italy and Spain. Sources were T cells, B-cell-depleted T cells, or PBMCs; the material itself was cDNA or gDNA.

Assay: immunoSEQ multiplex PCR; the TCRdb copy retains only in-frame clones and omits some. The sample includes some 140,000 clones, 84% seen only once; the top ten take 2.4%. The chain employs TRBV11-1 and TRBJ2-5, with TRBD2 matching over 8 bases. Material for sequencing was PBMCs or T cells enriched from blood (not recorded which). The sequence was collected from a man aged 35-49 years with acute COVID-19. The CDR3 nucleotides read TGTGCCAGCAGTCCCTCCGGGGGGGCTCAAGAGACCCAGTACTTC. It codes for CASSPSGGAQETQYF.